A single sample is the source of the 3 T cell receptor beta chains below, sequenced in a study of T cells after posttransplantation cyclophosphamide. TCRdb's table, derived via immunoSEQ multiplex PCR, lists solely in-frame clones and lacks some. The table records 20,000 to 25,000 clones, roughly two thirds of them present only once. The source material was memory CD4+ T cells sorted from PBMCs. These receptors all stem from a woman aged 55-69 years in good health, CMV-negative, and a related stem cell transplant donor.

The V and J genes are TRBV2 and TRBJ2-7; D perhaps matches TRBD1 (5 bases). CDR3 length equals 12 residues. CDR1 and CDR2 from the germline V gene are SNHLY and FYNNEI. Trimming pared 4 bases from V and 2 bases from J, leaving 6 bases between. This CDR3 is CASSARAYEQYF. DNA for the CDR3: TGTGCCAGCAGTGCCAGGGCCTACGAGCAGTACTTC.

CDR3 coding DNA: TGTGCCAGCAGCTTCTTACAGGGGACAAACTATGGCTACACCTTC. It codes for CASSFLQGTNYGYTF. The chain couples TRBV7-9 to TRBJ1-2; 7 bases agree with TRBD1. Germline CDR1 and CDR2: SEHNR and FQNEAQ (reference sequence). V dropped 3 bases and J dropped 2; count of bases not matched to a gene: 6. The CDR3 runs to 15 residues.

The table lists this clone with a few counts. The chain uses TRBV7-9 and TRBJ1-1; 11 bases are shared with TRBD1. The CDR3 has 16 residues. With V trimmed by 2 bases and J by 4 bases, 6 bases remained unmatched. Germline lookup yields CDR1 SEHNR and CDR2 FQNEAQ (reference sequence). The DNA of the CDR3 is TGTGCCAGCAGCTTAAGATTCGGGACAGGGGGCACTGAAGCTTTCTTT. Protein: CASSLRFGTGGTEAFF.